This TCR beta chain was found in a study of blood T cell repertoires in COVID-19. Germline V gene data show CDR1 as SGHRS and CDR2 as YFSETQ. Trimming left V 1 base short and J 6 bases short, with 13 bases between. CDR3 length equals 14 residues. This table comes from immunoSEQ multiplex PCR, and its TCRdb copy is limited to in-frame clones, with some not included. The sample yields fewer than 250,000 clones, around nine tenths seen once. The TCR comes from a woman aged 60-70 years who had recovered from COVID-19. Material for sequencing was peripheral blood. The V and J genes are TRBV5-1 and TRBJ1-2, with a weak D call TRBD1 (6 bases). As DNA, the CDR3 is TGCGCCAGCAGCTTGAGGGGGGGGCCGGATGGCTACACCTTC. It yields the protein CASSLRGGPDGYTF.